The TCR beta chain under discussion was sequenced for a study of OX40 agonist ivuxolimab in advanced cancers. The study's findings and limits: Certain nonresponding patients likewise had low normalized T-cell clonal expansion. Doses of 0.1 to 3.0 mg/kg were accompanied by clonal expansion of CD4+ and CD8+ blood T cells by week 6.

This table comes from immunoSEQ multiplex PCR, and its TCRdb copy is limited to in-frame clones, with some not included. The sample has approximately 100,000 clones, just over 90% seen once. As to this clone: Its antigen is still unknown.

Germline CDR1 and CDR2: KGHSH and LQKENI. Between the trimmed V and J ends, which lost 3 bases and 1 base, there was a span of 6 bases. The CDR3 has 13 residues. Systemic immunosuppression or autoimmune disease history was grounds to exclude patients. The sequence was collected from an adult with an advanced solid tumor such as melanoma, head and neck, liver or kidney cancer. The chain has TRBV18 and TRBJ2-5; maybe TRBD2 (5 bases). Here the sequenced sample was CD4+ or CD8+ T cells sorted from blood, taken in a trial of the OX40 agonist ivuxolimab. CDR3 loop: CASSPRGQETQYF. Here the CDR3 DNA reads TGTGCCAGCTCACCTCGGGGCCAAGAGACCCAGTACTTC.